The 10 T cell receptor beta chains below were found in one sample sequenced in a study of T cells in Graves' hyperthyroidism and ophthalmopathy. Template material for amplifying TCR beta CDR3 regions consisted of RNA transcripts. TCR CDR3 underwent first-round RT-PCR with the HTBI primer set. TCRdb re-called the multiplex PCR reads through MiXCR, storing one row per CDR3 protein. The sample records more than 500,000 distinct CDR3 sequences, roughly 16% being singletons. Sample: blood. These receptors came from a woman in her twenties or thirties with Graves' hyperthyroidism.

This clonotype was counted ten times or more. This rearrangement joins TRBV28 to TRBJ1-5; the D is unclear. Between the trimmed V and J ends, which lost 1 base and 6 bases, there was a span of 16 bases. Germline CDR1 MDHEN, CDR2 SYDVKM. The CDR3 is 16 residues long. The CDR3 nucleotides read TGTGCCAGCAGTTTATTCGTATCGGAGTGGGCTCAGCCCCAGCATTTT. As protein: CASSLFVSEWAQPQHF.

For this clonotype: A read error is possible here, since a much larger clone lies one base away. V and J are TRBV27 and TRBJ2-1; TRBD2 matches 10 bases. Per the germline V gene, CDR1 is MNHEY and CDR2 is SMNVEV (reference sequence). The V gene end was trimmed by 7 bases and the J gene end by 9 bases; junction bases not matched to a gene: 15. CDR3 size: 16 residues. CDR3 coding DNA: TGTGCCAGCAAACTAGAAGCGGGAGGGGTGATGGGTGAGCAGTTCTTC. Amino acid sequence: CASKLEAGGVMGEQFF.

This clonotype was seen only a few times. The genes are TRBV28 and TRBJ1-5; a weak D match, TRBD1 (5 bases). CDR1 and CDR2 from the germline V gene are MDHEN and SYDVKM. The CDR3 extends over 14 amino acids. V lost 3 bases and J 4 bases, leaving 10 bases between the germline ends. The CDR3 loop is CASSFPGGNQPQHF. The CDR3 DNA reads as TGTGCCAGCAGTTTTCCGGGGGGGAATCAGCCCCAGCATTTT.

This chain links TRBV10-3 with TRBJ1-6; D perhaps matches TRBD1 (5 bases). The CDR3 has 15 amino acids. From germline, CDR1 is ENHRY and CDR2 SYGVKD. Deletions cut 6 bases from V and 7 bases from J, with 16 bases between. The DNA of the CDR3 is TGTGCCATCAGGCGGGGGGATAGCGGAAATTCACCCCTCCACTTT. Its translation: CAIRRGDSGNSPLHF.

The chain carries TRBV29-1 and TRBJ1-2; TRBD1 matches at 7 bases. CDR1 and CDR2 (germline): SQVTM, ANQGSEA. V trimming: 7 bases; J trimming: 8 bases; junction bases outside the gene matches: 10. The CDR3 consists of 12 residues. In DNA, the CDR3 is TGCAGCGATCACAGGGGTTATGGCGGCTACACCTTC. Its translation: CSDHRGYGGYTF.

The chain couples TRBV27 to TRBJ2-1; 7 bases line up with TRBD2. The CDR3 length is 16 residues. V gave up 6 bases and J gave up 2 bases; unmatched junction bases: 10. The germline CDR1 and CDR2 sequences are MNHEY and SMNVEV (reference sequence). CDR3 sequence: CASSYLGGSPYNEQFF. The CDR3 nucleotides are TGTGCCAGCAGCTACCTCGGGGGGAGCCCCTACAATGAGCAGTTCTTC.

The chain combines TRBV12-3 or TRBV12-4 with TRBJ2-1; D is ambiguous. The V end was cut by 5 bases, the J end by 8 bases, with 19 bases between. CDR3 length equals 15 residues. Here the CDR3 DNA reads TGTGCCAGCAGTCTTGTGCTTACTTCCCGCGATGAGCAGTTCTTC. This codes for CASSLVLTSRDEQFF.

V gene TRBV11-2 combines with J gene TRBJ2-7; D unclear. The CDR3 loop spans 11 amino acids. Germline V gene data show CDR1 as SGHAT and CDR2 as FQNNGV. Trimming shortened V by 3 bases and J by 6 bases, and 6 bases separated the two germline ends. The CDR3 region is CASSFGLEQYF. DNA of the CDR3: TGTGCCAGCAGCTTTGGTCTCGAGCAGTACTTC.

The table lists this clonotype with many counts. The chain couples TRBV3-1 to TRBJ1-1, with unresolved D. CDR1 LGHDT and CDR2 YNNKEL come from the germline V gene (reference sequence). Trimming removed 5 bases at V and 1 base at J, with 17 bases between. This CDR3 has 16 amino acids. The DNA for the CDR3 is TGTGCCAGCAGCACCCCCGGAGGAGGGAAGAACACTGAAGCTTTCTTT. Translation: CASSTPGGGKNTEAFF.

The table lists this clonotype with many counts. The V and J genes are TRBV12-3 or TRBV12-4 and TRBJ2-3; D remains unclear. CDR3 length equals 13 residues. The V end lost 6 bases, the J end lost 6 bases, and 13 bases lay between the germline ends. The CDR3 sequence: CASRPGITDTQYF. Here the CDR3 DNA reads TGTGCCAGCAGACCGGGTATAACGGATACGCAGTATTTT.